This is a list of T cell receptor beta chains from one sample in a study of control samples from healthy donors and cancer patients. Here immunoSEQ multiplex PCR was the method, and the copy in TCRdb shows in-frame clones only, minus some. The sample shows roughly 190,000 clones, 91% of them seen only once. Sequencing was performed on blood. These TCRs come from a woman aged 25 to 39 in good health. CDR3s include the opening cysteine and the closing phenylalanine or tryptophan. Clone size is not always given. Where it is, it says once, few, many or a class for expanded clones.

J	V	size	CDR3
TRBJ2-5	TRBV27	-	CASSLAGARETQYF
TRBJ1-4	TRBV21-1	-	CASSKAQGPLTNEKLFF
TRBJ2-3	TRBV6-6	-	CASSPGTSGRLADTQYF
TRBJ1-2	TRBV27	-	CASSVDRGYGYTF
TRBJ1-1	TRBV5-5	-	CASSLPGGHTEAFF
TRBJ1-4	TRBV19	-	CASNPGQGYEKLFF
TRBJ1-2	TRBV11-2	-	CASSSTRQGDYGYTF
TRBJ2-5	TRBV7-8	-	CASSATTTETQYF
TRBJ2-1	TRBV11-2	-	CASSPHRQGLRYNEQFF
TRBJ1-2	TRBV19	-	CASSILGTGGDYGYTF
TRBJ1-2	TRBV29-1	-	CSVEDRGKNYGYTF
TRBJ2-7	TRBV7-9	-	CASSGPGTSGSEQYF
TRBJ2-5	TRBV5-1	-	CASSLDGTQKTQYF
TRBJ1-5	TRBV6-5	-	CASSYSIVSNQPQHF
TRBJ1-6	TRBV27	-	CASRDGLYSPLHF
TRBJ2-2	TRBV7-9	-	CASSLTSDTGELFF
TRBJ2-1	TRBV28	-	CASSLYRNEQFF
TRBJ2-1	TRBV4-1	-	CASSHDSGRAMNNEQFF
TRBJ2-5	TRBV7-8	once	CASSLGVHRVWETQYF
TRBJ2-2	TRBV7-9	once	CASRPGLANTGELFF
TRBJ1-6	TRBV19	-	CASPHRPYNSPLHF
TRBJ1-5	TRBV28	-	CASSTGQGMLPQHF
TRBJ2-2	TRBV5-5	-	CASSLGGWPGELFF
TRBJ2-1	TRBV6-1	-	CASSESQAYNEQFF
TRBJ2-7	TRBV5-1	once	CASSLAASYEQYF
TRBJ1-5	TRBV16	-	CASSLGTGGGKPQHF
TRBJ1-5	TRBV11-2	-	CASSSGTGNNQPQHF
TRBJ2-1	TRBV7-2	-	CASSSAGGRDEQFF
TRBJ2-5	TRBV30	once	CAWQGDETQYF
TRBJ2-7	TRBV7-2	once	CASSLELAGYYEQYF
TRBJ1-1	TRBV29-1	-	CSVEEPGQGVNTEAFF
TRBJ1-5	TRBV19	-	CASSPGMRNQPQHF
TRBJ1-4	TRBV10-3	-	CAISESKEATNEKLFF
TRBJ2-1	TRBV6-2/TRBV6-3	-	CASSPGLAGYNEQFF
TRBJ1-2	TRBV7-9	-	CASSGGVYYGYTF